These T cell receptor beta chains were read from a single sample in a study of blood T cell repertoires in COVID-19. Data came from immunoSEQ multiplex PCR; TCRdb stores just in-frame clones and leaves some out. Here the sample spans about 86,000 clones, approximately 80% being singletons. The sample taken for sequencing was peripheral blood. Receptors originate from a woman of 80 years or more with active or convalescent COVID-19. Both conserved end residues are part of each CDR3. D genes are given only for firm matches. Where a row states a size, it is once, few, many or the class of an expanded clone; other rows omit it.

j_call d_call clone_size v_call cdr3_aa cdr3_nt
TRBJ2-3 TRBD2 . TRBV9 CASSVGGLNTDTQYF TGTGCCAGCAGCGTGGGGGGACTAAACACAGATACGCAGTATTTT
TRBJ1-1 . few TRBV11-1 CASSLELQGCTEAFF TGTGCCAGCAGCTTAGAGTTGCAGGGCTGCACTGAAGCTTTCTTT
TRBJ2-7 . . TRBV6-5 CASSYRGGLGEQYF TGTGCCAGCAGTTATCGAGGAGGGTTGGGCGAGCAGTACTTC
TRBJ2-7 . . TRBV10-3 CAISESLQGKLGEQYF TGTGCCATCAGTGAGTCACTGCAGGGGAAGTTGGGCGAGCAGTACTTC
TRBJ2-1 TRBD1 few TRBV6-1 CASSEMGQGLNEQFF TGTGCCAGCAGTGAAATGGGACAGGGTCTGAATGAGCAGTTCTTC
TRBJ1-5 . . TRBV28 CASRRVKVNQPQHF TGTGCCAGCCGCAGGGTTAAGGTCAATCAGCCCCAGCATTTT
TRBJ1-3 . . TRBV6-5 CASKHRVLSGNTIYF TGTGCCAGCAAGCACAGGGTATTATCTGGAAACACCATATATTTT
TRBJ2-3 TRBD2 few TRBV24-1 CATSFGAGVGTDTQYF TGTGCCACCAGTTTCGGAGCGGGGGTTGGCACAGATACGCAGTATTTT
TRBJ2-1 TRBD1 . TRBV4-2 CASSQDSHRGNNEQFF TGTGCCAGCAGCCAAGACAGCCACAGGGGGAACAATGAGCAGTTCTTC
TRBJ2-4 . once TRBV15 CATTWQGGRENIQYF TGTGCCACCACTTGGCAGGGGGGCCGCGAAAACATTCAGTACTTC
TRBJ2-3 TRBD2 . TRBV2 CASNGWRGWIDTQYF TGTGCCAGCAACGGATGGCGGGGGTGGATAGATACGCAGTATTTT
TRBJ2-3 TRBD2 . TRBV5-1 CASSLGLATTDTQYF TGCGCCAGCAGCTTGGGACTAGCCACCACAGATACGCAGTATTTT
TRBJ2-5 TRBD1 . TRBV7-9 CASRNYPGQGWETQYF TGTGCCAGCAGAAACTACCCGGGACAGGGATGGGAGACCCAGTACTTC
TRBJ2-7 TRBD2 . TRBV18 CASSPGTSGTYEQYF TGTGCCAGCTCACCGGGGACTAGCGGCACCTACGAGCAGTACTTC
TRBJ2-5 TRBD1 . TRBV4-3 CASSPGDRGGETQYF TGCGCCAGCAGCCCCGGGGACAGGGGAGGGGAGACCCAGTACTTC
TRBJ2-2 TRBD1 . TRBV9 CASTRDRANTGELFF TGTGCCAGCACCCGGGACAGGGCGAACACCGGGGAGCTGTTTTTT
TRBJ2-7 TRBD1 . TRBV27 CASSAHTGARDYEQYF TGTGCCAGCAGTGCCCATACAGGGGCACGGGACTACGAGCAGTACTTC
TRBJ2-3 . . TRBV28 CASSFTGLGADTQYF TGTGCCAGCAGTTTCACGGGCCTGGGAGCAGATACGCAGTATTTT
TRBJ1-2 . . TRBV3-1/TRBV3-2 CASSQEKGLGYTF TGTGCCAGCAGCCAAGAAAAGGGGCTGGGCTACACCTTC
TRBJ1-2 . . TRBV19 CASSIDGGSYTF TGTGCCAGTAGTATAGATGGGGGGAGCTACACCTTC
TRBJ1-3 . few TRBV6-5 CASSEQGGNTIYF TGTGCCAGCTCAGAACAGGGCGGAAACACCATATATTTT
TRBJ1-5 . once TRBV28 CATTPGNRLYSNQPQHF TGTGCCACCACCCCAGGGAATCGGCTTTATAGCAATCAGCCCCAGCATTTT
TRBJ2-1 TRBD1 . TRBV5-1 CASSLVPGQGHNEQFF TGCGCCAGCAGCTTGGTACCGGGACAGGGTCACAATGAGCAGTTCTTC
TRBJ2-7 TRBD1 . TRBV6-5 CASSYTSDRVTEQYF TGTGCCAGCAGTTACACAAGCGACAGGGTGACCGAGCAGTACTTC
TRBJ1-2 TRBD1 . TRBV28 CASRKTGTASYGYTF TGTGCCAGCCGAAAAACCGGGACAGCCAGCTATGGCTACACCTTC
TRBJ2-3 TRBD2 . TRBV19 CASSLSGGGSSTDTQYF TGTGCCAGTAGTCTATCCGGGGGGGGCTCTAGCACAGATACGCAGTATTTT
TRBJ2-2 . once TRBV13 CASSSAGGGELFF TGTGCCAGCAGCTCAGCGGGTGGCGGGGAGCTGTTTTTT
TRBJ1-1 . . TRBV6-5 CASSAVLTEAFF TGTGCCAGCAGCGCGGTCCTCACTGAAGCTTTCTTT
TRBJ2-3 . . TRBV1 CTSRVQGPPEEDTQYF TGCACCAGCAGGGTTCAGGGGCCCCCGGAGGAAGATACGCAGTATTTT
TRBJ2-2 . . TRBV27 CASSLSNSPNTGELFF TGTGCCAGCAGTTTATCTAATAGTCCGAACACCGGGGAGCTGTTTTTT
TRBJ1-5 . . TRBV10-3 CAISESGVGAGDQPQHF TGTGCCATCAGTGAGTCAGGCGTGGGGGCAGGGGATCAGCCCCAGCATTTT
TRBJ2-1 TRBD1 . TRBV19 CATGRRTGNYNEQFF TGTGCCACCGGACGGCGGACAGGGAACTACAATGAGCAGTTCTTC
TRBJ2-4 . . TRBV3-1/TRBV3-2 CASSQGWATVDKNIQYF TGTGCCAGCAGCCAAGGATGGGCGACGGTGGACAAAAACATTCAGTACTTC
TRBJ2-7 TRBD2 . TRBV5-4 CASSLSIAGGRYEQYF TGTGCCAGCAGCTTATCCATAGCGGGAGGGCGGTACGAGCAGTACTTC
TRBJ1-5 TRBD1 . TRBV24-1 CATSDWTGRSNQPQHF TGTGCCACCAGTGACTGGACAGGGAGGAGCAATCAGCCCCAGCATTTT
TRBJ2-5 . . TRBV18 CASSPTDQETQYF TGTGCCAGCTCACCAACGGACCAAGAGACCCAGTACTTC
TRBJ1-6 . . TRBV18 CASSQQGGYNSPLHF TGTGCCAGCTCACAACAAGGAGGGTATAATTCACCCCTCCACTTT
TRBJ1-6 TRBD1 . TRBV7-8 CASSPGDRANSPLHF TGTGCCAGCAGCCCAGGGGACAGGGCCAATTCACCCCTCCACTTT
TRBJ2-7 . . TRBV7-9 CASNLAGAYEQYF TGTGCCAGCAACCTGGCCGGGGCCTACGAGCAGTACTTC
TRBJ2-7 TRBD2 . TRBV4-1 CASSQGPLAGVYEQYF TGCGCCAGCAGCCAAGGCCCTCTAGCGGGGGTTTACGAGCAGTACTTC
TRBJ1-6 . . TRBV9 CASSASLGNSPLHF TGTGCCAGCAGCGCAAGTCTCGGTAATTCACCCCTCCACTTT
TRBJ1-2 TRBD1 . TRBV2 CASRLQGALGGYTF TGTGCCAGCAGGTTACAGGGGGCCTTAGGTGGCTACACCTTC
TRBJ1-2 . . TRBV10-3 CAISDGTSGWRGYTF TGTGCCATCAGTGACGGGACATCTGGATGGCGGGGCTACACCTTC
TRBJ2-1 . . TRBV4-1 CASSTYQGWNEQFF TGCGCCAGCAGCACATACCAGGGGTGGAATGAGCAGTTCTTC
TRBJ2-7 TRBD2 . TRBV15 CATSRGGLAGIEQYF TGTGCCACCAGCCGAGGGGGGCTAGCGGGCATCGAGCAGTACTTC
TRBJ2-5 TRBD1 . TRBV10-3 CATTSTGGETQYF TGTGCCACCACCTCGACAGGGGGAGAGACCCAGTACTTC
TRBJ2-3 . . TRBV14 CASSHTYRASGTDTQYF TGTGCCAGCAGCCATACCTATAGGGCTAGCGGCACAGATACGCAGTATTTT
TRBJ1-3 TRBD1 . TRBV10-3 CAISERTGAGNTIYF TGTGCCATCAGTGAACGGACAGGTGCTGGAAACACCATATATTTT
TRBJ2-5 TRBD1 . TRBV5-6 CASRPKEGAQETQYF TGTGCCAGCAGACCGAAAGAGGGGGCCCAAGAGACCCAGTACTTC
TRBJ1-1 . . TRBV3-1/TRBV3-2 CASSQLPTGYTEAFF TGTGCCAGCAGCCAGCTTCCTACAGGGTATACTGAAGCTTTCTTT
TRBJ1-1 . . TRBV3-1/TRBV3-2 CASSPDRTTGAFF TGTGCCAGCAGCCCTGACAGGACCACGGGAGCTTTCTTT
TRBJ2-3 TRBD2 . TRBV28 CASSYSGSSSDTQYF TGTGCCAGCAGTTATAGCGGGAGTAGTTCAGATACGCAGTATTTT
TRBJ1-4 TRBD1 . TRBV7-2 CASSQTGVGEKLFF TGTGCCAGCAGCCAGACAGGGGTGGGAGAAAAACTGTTTTTT
TRBJ1-6 . . TRBV2 CASTLRVLYNSPLHF TGTGCCAGCACTCTGAGGGTTCTCTATAATTCACCCCTCCACTTT